Listed below are T cell receptor beta chains from one sample, sequenced in a study of low-dose radiotherapy and immunotherapy resistance in tumors. Each CDR3 protein is one row after TCRdb ran MiXCR on the reads. Among about 80,000 distinct CDR3 sequences listed, less than 20% were seen once. Sequenced material: PBMCs, taken after low-dose radiotherapy plus immunotherapy. The receptors derive from a male donor with prostate cancer. Each CDR3 is given with its conserved first and last residue. A D gene is named only where the DNA matches it firmly.

TRBJ2-7 TRBV12-3/TRBV12-4 . CASSPGLAPYEQYF
TRBJ1-3 TRBV27 . CASRSGATGNTIYF
TRBJ2-3 TRBV4-2 TRBD2 CASSQDRGGRGPYF
TRBJ1-1 TRBV5-1 TRBD1 CASSLEGQAHDF
TRBJ1-2 TRBV20-1 . CSARNRTDNYGYTF
TRBJ1-6 TRBV5-5 . CASSLVLQGLGSPLHF
TRBJ2-2 TRBV4-1 . CASSLRRPFPGELFF
TRBJ2-2 TRBV6-6 . CASHGSSLAGELFF
TRBJ2-7 TRBV6-5 . CASSHRDRSYEQYF
TRBJ2-1 TRBV6-4 . CASSDSSGTYNEQFF
TRBJ2-2 TRBV4-3 . CASSQVETGELFF
TRBJ2-1 TRBV14 . CASSQDWGRVNEQFF
TRBJ2-7 TRBV28 TRBD1 CASSSPPGQLNEQYF
TRBJ2-5 TRBV6-1 . CASTQSAPQETQYF
TRBJ2-7 TRBV7-2 . CASSLMAGGGQGFEQYF
TRBJ2-3 TRBV28 . CASSLLKPVTTDTQYF
TRBJ1-4 TRBV7-2 . CASSVDSYATNEKLFF
TRBJ2-1 TRBV7-8 . CASTQGALSPNEQFF
TRBJ1-2 TRBV28 . CASSPDGANYGYTF
TRBJ2-5 TRBV4-3 . CASSQGQTRRETQYF
TRBJ2-6 TRBV6-6 . CASSTTALVGLSGANVLTF
TRBJ1-4 TRBV6-2/TRBV6-3 . CASSVQGWTNEKLFF
TRBJ2-1 TRBV7-2 TRBD2 CASSLLTTSGLGYNEQFF
TRBJ2-7 TRBV7-6 . CASSHRDNPYEQYF
TRBJ2-4 TRBV20-1 TRBD1 CSARRQGGKNIQYF
TRBJ2-6 TRBV7-2 TRBD2 CASSRKGLAGGGANVLTF
TRBJ2-2 TRBV2 . CASMAANTGELFF
TRBJ1-5 TRBV15 TRBD1 CATSRGQVNQPQHF
TRBJ2-5 TRBV30 . CAWSRTGLQETQYF
TRBJ2-3 TRBV10-3 TRBD2 CAISGQGTSGNTQYF
TRBJ2-1 TRBV12-3/TRBV12-4 . CASSSGTFGEQFF
TRBJ1-4 TRBV6-8 . CASSLKPGGNEKLFF
TRBJ1-1 TRBV13 TRBD1 CASSPGTAEAFF
TRBJ2-7 TRBV4-1 . CASSQSGRSSYEQYF
TRBJ2-4 TRBV20-1 TRBD2 CSARDGASGYKNIQYF
TRBJ1-5 TRBV2 . CATSGNNQPQHF
TRBJ2-2 TRBV24-1 . CATSDRTFTGELFF
TRBJ2-4 TRBV6-5 . CATQAERAKNIQYF
TRBJ2-2 TRBV5-1 . CASSLGPARTGELFF
TRBJ2-5 TRBV28 . CASSPQAGTQYF
TRBJ2-5 TRBV20-1 TRBD2 CSARDTSGREETQYF
TRBJ2-7 TRBV20-1 TRBD1 CSAPRQGSNEQYF
TRBJ2-1 TRBV9 . CASSKHFAGSYNEQFF
TRBJ1-5 TRBV12-5 . CASGDGTVGNQPQHF
TRBJ2-7 TRBV14 . CASSQYRAPSSYEQYF
TRBJ2-3 TRBV28 TRBD2 CASSFPKLSAGETDTQYF
TRBJ2-7 TRBV11-2 . CASSLGRSYEQYF
TRBJ2-7 TRBV5-1 TRBD1 CASKFTGGVYEQYF
TRBJ2-7 TRBV12-3/TRBV12-4 TRBD2 CASSLGGGYEQYF
TRBJ1-2 TRBV28 . CASSEAGALSNYGYTF
TRBJ2-7 TRBV6-6 TRBD2 CASSYDPGTSGSKQYF
TRBJ1-5 TRBV19 . CASSITRGSNQPQHF
TRBJ1-5 TRBV20-1 TRBD1 CSARTGGEANQPQHF
TRBJ2-3 TRBV20-1 TRBD2 CSAGGLAGADTQYF
TRBJ2-7 TRBV6-2/TRBV6-3 TRBD1 CASSYSRTGGRYEQYF
TRBJ2-3 TRBV12-5 . CASGSNTGSTDTQYF
TRBJ2-5 TRBV29-1 . CSLWRKSQGSQETQYF
TRBJ2-2 TRBV4-3 TRBD2 CASSQGSGRASGELFF
TRBJ2-1 TRBV7-2 . CASSLTWRDEQFF